The 28 T cell receptor beta chains in this list originate from one sample, sequenced in a study of cytomegalovirus exposure and HLA in healthy donors. Amplification used 60 Vbeta primers and 13 Jbeta primers. Here immunoSEQ multiplex PCR was the method, and the copy in TCRdb shows in-frame clones only, minus some. The sample shows about 35,000 clones, around three quarters of them seen only once. The specimen was PBMCs. The receptors come from a male donor in good health and CMV-seronegative.

This clone was found once. The chain combines TRBV5-1 with TRBJ2-3; 12 bases agree with TRBD2. This CDR3 has 14 residues. The V and J ends lost 6 bases and 6 bases, in that order; junction bases with no gene match: 5. Germline-derived CDR1 and CDR2 are SGHRS and YFSETQ. The CDR3 DNA is TGCGCCAGCACGGGACTAGCGGGTGAGGATACGCAGTATTTT. This encodes CASTGLAGEDTQYF. The full variable domain, completed using reference TRBV5-1 and TRBJ2-3, is KAGVTQTPRYLIKTRGQQVTLSCSPISGHRSVSWYQQTPGQGLQFLFEYFSETQRNKGNFPGRFSGRQFSNSRSEMNVSTLELGDSALYLCASTGLAGEDTQYFGPGTRLTVL.

The rearrangement uses TRBV5-6 and TRBJ1-1, with 7 bases that match TRBD1. The germline V gene encodes CDR1 SGHDT and CDR2 YYEEEE. J was trimmed by 1 base and V by 4 bases; bases with no gene match: 7. The CDR3 covers 15 residues. As DNA, the CDR3 is TGTGCCAGCAGCCTGCCCGGGACAGAGAACACTGAAGCTTTCTTT. This sequence encodes CASSLPGTENTEAFF.

The chain recombines TRBV30 with TRBJ2-1; 14 positions agree with TRBD2. Germline loops: CDR1 GTSNPN, CDR2 SVGIG (reference sequence). V gave up 0 bases and J gave up 5 bases; unmatched junction bases: 3. The CDR3 runs to 16 residues. The CDR3 bases are TGTGCCTGGAGTGTACGGGGACTAGCGGGGGACAATGAGCAGTTCTTC. This sequence encodes CAWSVRGLAGDNEQFF.

The chain joins TRBV2 to TRBJ1-1; 8 positions match TRBD1. This CDR3 spans 14 amino acids. J gave up 4 bases and V 6 bases, and 7 bases lay outside the gene matches. Germline CDR1 and CDR2: SNHLY and FYNNEI. CDR3 amino acids: CASSSNRGTTEAFF. In DNA, the CDR3 is TGTGCCAGCAGCAGCAACAGGGGGACCACTGAAGCTTTCTTT.

The chain is built from TRBV9 and TRBJ2-5; 7 nucleotides agree with TRBD2. This CDR3 comprises 16 residues. After removal of 0 bases from V and 1 base from J, the junction contained 6 bases not matched to a gene. Germline CDR1 reads SGDLS; CDR2 reads YYNGEE. The chain's CDR3 is CASSVEASGRQETQYF. As DNA, the CDR3 is TGTGCCAGCAGCGTAGAGGCTAGCGGCCGCCAAGAGACCCAGTACTTC.

A few counts support this clone. This chain links TRBV2 with TRBJ2-7; 9 bases match TRBD1. The CDR3 contains 14 residues. Trimming cost V 7 bases and J 0 bases; bases outside gene matches: 4. CDR1 is SNHLY and CDR2 is FYNNEI in the germline V gene. This chain's CDR3 is CASIGTGSSYEQYF. CDR3 nucleotides: TGTGCCAGCATCGGGACAGGGAGCTCCTACGAGCAGTACTTC. The full variable domain, its missing parts supplied by reference TRBV2 and TRBJ2-7, is EPEVTQTPSHQVTQMGQEVILRCVPISNHLYFYWYRQILGQKVEFLVSFYNNEISEKSEIFDDQFSVERPDGSNFTLKIRSTKLEDSAMYFCASIGTGSSYEQYFGPGTRLTVT.

The V call is TRBV29-1, the J call TRBJ1-2; D call uncertain. V shed 7 bases and J shed 5 bases, with 20 bases lying between them. The CDR3 has 14 amino acids. The V gene's germline CDR1 is SQVTM and CDR2 ANQGSEA. The CDR3 DNA reads as TGCAGCGCTGGATCGACAAGGAACCTTTATGGCTACACCTTC. Its translation: CSAGSTRNLYGYTF.

The rearrangement uses TRBV9 and TRBJ1-2; D might be TRBD1 (6 bases). V shed 4 bases and J shed 0 bases, with 10 bases lying between them. CDR1 and CDR2 from the germline V gene are SGDLS and YYNGEE. The CDR3 spans 14 residues. CDR3 DNA sequence: TGTGCCAGCAGCACTGCAGGGGCTAACTATGGCTACACCTTC. Its translation: CASSTAGANYGYTF.

The chain links TRBV5-6 to TRBJ1-1; possible D gene TRBD1, 5 bases. Trimming cost V 3 bases and J 5 bases, with 8 bases left between them. CDR1 is SGHDT and CDR2 is YYEEEE in the germline V gene. This CDR3 is built from 12 residues. CDR3 in amino acids: CASSSGVTEAFF. The DNA for the CDR3 is TGTGCCAGCAGCTCGGGGGTTACTGAAGCTTTCTTT. The full variable domain, in which reference TRBV5-6 and TRBJ1-1 provide the parts outside the CDR3, is DAGVTQSPTHLIKTRGQQVTLRCSPKSGHDTVSWYQQALGQGPQFIFQYYEEEERQRGNFPDRFSGHQFPNYSSELNVNALLLGDSALYLCASSSGVTEAFFGQGTRLTVV.

This chain uses TRBV25-1 with TRBJ2-7; D ambiguous. The germline V and J ends were trimmed by 6 bases and 3 bases, with 3 bases remaining between them. The CDR3 has 10 amino acids. Germline-derived CDR1 and CDR2 are MGHDK and SYGVNS. This CDR3 reads CASSNYEQYF. The CDR3 nucleotides are TGTGCCAGCAGCAACTACGAGCAGTACTTC.

The rearrangement joins TRBV15 to TRBJ2-1; D might be TRBD2 (7 bases). CDR3 length equals 14 residues. Germline CDR1 is LNHNV and CDR2 is YYDKDF (reference sequence). V dropped 1 base and J dropped 9 bases, with 13 bases sitting between them. The chain's CDR3 is CATSRVGGLVEQFF. CDR3 bases: TGTGCCACCAGCAGAGTGGGGGGGCTGGTTGAGCAGTTCTTC.

The V gene is TRBV5-6, the J gene TRBJ1-1; 7 bases match TRBD1. CDR3 length: 15 residues. CDR1 and CDR2 (germline): SGHDT, YYEEEE. J gave up 1 base and V 4 bases, and 7 bases lay outside the gene matches. CDR3: CASSPLTGRNTEAFF. CDR3 coding DNA: TGTGCCAGCAGCCCTTTGACAGGGAGGAACACTGAAGCTTTCTTT.

By sample fraction, this clone is medium-sized. The J gene is TRBJ1-1, the V gene TRBV28, with D possibly matching TRBD1 (5 bases). Germline-derived CDR1 and CDR2 are MDHEN and SYDVKM. The CDR3 totals 16 residues. Trimming cost V 0 bases and J 4 bases, with 15 bases left between them. The CDR3 region has the DNA TGTGCCAGCAGTTTATGGGGGTGGGGGGGAGCCACTGAAGCTTTCTTT. It yields the protein CASSLWGWGGATEAFF.

The chain combines TRBV28 with TRBJ2-2; tentatively, D is TRBD1 (5 bases). Germline values: CDR1 MDHEN, CDR2 SYDVKM. There are 14 residues in the CDR3. V lost 6 bases and J 3 bases, leaving 11 bases between the germline ends. CDR3 region: CASSPGHYTGELFF. DNA of the CDR3: TGTGCCAGCAGCCCTGGACATTACACCGGGGAGCTGTTTTTT.

This sequence joins TRBV2 and TRBJ2-7, with 8 positions matching TRBD1. CDR3 length equals 12 residues. V lost 8 bases and J lost 4; bases outside the gene matches: 4. In germline, CDR1 is SNHLY, CDR2 FYNNEI. CDR3: CASEDREYEQYF. CDR3 in DNA: TGTGCCAGCGAGGACAGGGAATACGAGCAGTACTTC.

The chain employs TRBV7-6 and TRBJ2-1, with 8 bases that match TRBD2. The CDR3 covers 16 residues. V was pared by 1 base and J by 4 bases, with 6 bases of the junction left unmatched. Looked up from germline, CDR1 is SGHVS and CDR2 is FNYEAQ. The CDR3 reads CASSLGLRGAYNEQFF. Here the CDR3 DNA reads TGTGCCAGCAGCTTAGGGTTGCGGGGGGCGTACAATGAGCAGTTCTTC.

The chain links TRBV6-4 to TRBJ1-1, with 8 nucleotides matching TRBD1. The CDR3 is 14 residues long. The V gene's germline CDR1 is MRHNA and CDR2 SNTAGT. J lost 1 base, V lost 4 bases, and 2 bases had no gene match. The CDR3 here is CASSVDRGNTEAFF. DNA for the CDR3: TGTGCCAGCAGTGTAGACAGGGGGAACACTGAAGCTTTCTTT.

The rearrangement joins TRBV30 to TRBJ1-6, with 7 bases aligning to TRBD1. J gave up 5 bases and V 3 bases, and 4 bases lay outside the gene matches. The CDR3 is made up of 14 amino acids. Germline loops: CDR1 GTSNPN, CDR2 SVGIG (reference sequence). As DNA, the CDR3 is TGTGCCTGGAGCTCCGGACAGGATAATTCACCCCTCCACTTT. It encodes CAWSSGQDNSPLHF. The full variable domain, its missing parts supplied by reference TRBV30 and TRBJ1-6, is SQTIHQWPATLVQPVGSPLSLECTVEGTSNPNLYWYRQAAGRGLQLLFYSVGIGQISSEVPQNLSASRPQDRQFILSSKKLLLSDSGFYLCAWSSGQDNSPLHFGNGTRLTVT.

The chain links TRBV5-4 to TRBJ2-3; no reliable D call. Germline CDR1 reads SGHNT; CDR2 reads YYREEE (reference sequence). The length of the CDR3 is 14 residues. The V end lost 2 bases, the J end lost 2 bases, and 9 bases lay between the germline ends. CDR3 bases: TGTGCCAGCAGCTTTTGGTCAGACACAGATACGCAGTATTTT. It translates to CASSFWSDTDTQYF.

This sequence joins TRBV4-2 and TRBJ2-3; the match to TRBD2 covers 8 bases. The germline V gene encodes CDR1 LGHNA and CDR2 YNFKEQ. This CDR3 is 15 amino acids long. The trim removed 0 bases at V and 8 bases at J, leaving 7 bases unmatched. Here the CDR3 reads CASSQDRTAGATQYF. The CDR3 DNA reads as TGTGCCAGCAGCCAAGATAGAACAGCGGGAGCTACGCAGTATTTT.

This clone has only one observation. The V gene is TRBV18, the J gene TRBJ1-5, with a possible D match to TRBD1 (6 bases). CDR1 and CDR2 from the germline V gene are KGHSH and LQKENI. The CDR3 runs to 16 residues. Trimming took off 0 bases at V and 5 bases at J, with 14 bases between the two ends. The CDR3 is CASSPPGTGRDQPQHF. CDR3 bases: TGTGCCAGCTCACCACCGGGAACAGGGCGTGATCAGCCCCAGCATTTT.

The V call is TRBV6-4, the J call TRBJ2-1; 7 bases map to TRBD2. Per germline, CDR1 MRHNA and CDR2 SNTAGT. The J segment lost 8 bases and the V segment lost 3 bases, leaving 10 bases of the junction unmatched. This CDR3 has 15 residues. As DNA, the CDR3 is TGTGCCAGCAGTGAAAGTGGGGGTCGGGGGGATGAGCAGTTCTTC. Translated: CASSESGGRGDEQFF.

This clone appeared once. The chain has TRBV6-5 and TRBJ2-1; TRBD2 matches at 13 bases. This CDR3 has 13 amino acids. J gave up 12 bases and V 5 bases, and 4 bases lay outside the gene matches. Germline V gene data show CDR1 as MNHEY and CDR2 as SVGAGI. The CDR3 coding sequence is TGTGCCAGCAGTATCGGACTAGCGGGGGTGCAGTTCTTC. Translation gives CASSIGLAGVQFF.

This rearrangement joins TRBV5-1 to TRBJ1-2; no clear D gene. V shed 0 bases and J shed 5 bases, with 5 bases lying between them. The CDR3 extends over 12 amino acids. Per the germline V gene, CDR1 is SGHRS and CDR2 is YFSETQ. CDR3 nucleotide sequence: TGCGCCAGCAGCTTGGGGGAGTATGGCTACACCTTC. The encoded protein is CASSLGEYGYTF.

This clone was counted once. V is TRBV11-3 and J is TRBJ2-5; D is possibly TRBD2 (5 bases). Trimming took 6 bases from V and 2 from J, leaving 16 bases between them. Germline CDR1 is SGHNT and CDR2 is YENEEA. This CDR3 has 15 amino acids. DNA for the CDR3: TGTGCCAGCAGTCCCGGCACGGAGGCACAAGAGACCCAGTACTTC. The encoded protein is CASSPGTEAQETQYF. The full variable domain, its missing parts supplied by reference TRBV11-3 and TRBJ2-5, is EAGVVQSPRYKIIEKKQPVAFWCNPISGHNTLYWYLQNLGQGPELLIRYENEEAVDDSQLPKDRFSAERLKGVDSTLKIQPAELGDSAVYLCASSPGTEAQETQYFGPGTRLLVL.

The chain combines TRBV7-8 with TRBJ1-2; D possibly corresponds to TRBD1 (6 bases). Germline lookup yields CDR1 SGHVS and CDR2 FQNEAQ. V lost 5 bases, J lost 2 bases, and 12 bases lay in between. There are 14 residues in the CDR3. CDR3 sequence reads: CASSPGGGNYGYTF. CDR3 DNA: TGTGCCAGCAGCCCGGGAGGGGGGAACTATGGCTACACCTTC.

This clone was detected only a few times. The rearrangement joins TRBV2 to TRBJ2-1, with TRBD2 matching over 9 bases. Germline CDR1 reads SNHLY; CDR2 reads FYNNEI. This CDR3 is 15 amino acids long. The V segment lost 3 bases and the J segment 8 bases; nucleotides outside the gene matches: 8. The CDR3 is CASSEGGGAGDEQFF. In DNA form, the CDR3 reads TGTGCCAGCAGTGAGGGCGGGGGGGCAGGTGATGAGCAGTTCTTC.

The rearrangement uses TRBV6-1 and TRBJ1-1, with TRBD1 matching over 9 bases. Germline CDR1 and CDR2: MNHNS and SASEGT. The junction had 4 bases not matched to a gene; V was cut back by 7 bases and J by 4 bases. The CDR3 totals 13 residues. The CDR3, as DNA: TGTGCCAGCACCCAACAGGGGGCCACTGAAGCTTTCTTT. Translated: CASTQQGATEAFF.